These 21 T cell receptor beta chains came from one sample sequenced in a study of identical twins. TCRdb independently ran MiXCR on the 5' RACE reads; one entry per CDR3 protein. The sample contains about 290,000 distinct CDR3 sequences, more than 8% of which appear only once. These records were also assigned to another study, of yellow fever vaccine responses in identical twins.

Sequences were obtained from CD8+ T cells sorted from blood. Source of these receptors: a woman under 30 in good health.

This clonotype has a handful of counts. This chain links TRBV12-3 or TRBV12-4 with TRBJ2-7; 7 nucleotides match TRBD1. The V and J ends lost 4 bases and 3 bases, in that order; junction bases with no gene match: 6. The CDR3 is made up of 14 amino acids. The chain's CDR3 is CASSSGTAHYEQYF. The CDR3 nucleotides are TGTGCCAGCAGTTCCGGGACAGCACACTACGAGCAGTACTTC.

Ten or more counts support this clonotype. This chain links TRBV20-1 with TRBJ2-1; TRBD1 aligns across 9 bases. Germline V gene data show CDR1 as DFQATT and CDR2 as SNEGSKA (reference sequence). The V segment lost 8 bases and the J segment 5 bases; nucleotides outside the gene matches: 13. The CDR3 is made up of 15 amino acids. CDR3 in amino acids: CSRGLSDRGHNEQFF. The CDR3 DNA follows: TGCAGTAGAGGTTTATCGGACAGGGGACACAATGAGCAGTTCTTC.

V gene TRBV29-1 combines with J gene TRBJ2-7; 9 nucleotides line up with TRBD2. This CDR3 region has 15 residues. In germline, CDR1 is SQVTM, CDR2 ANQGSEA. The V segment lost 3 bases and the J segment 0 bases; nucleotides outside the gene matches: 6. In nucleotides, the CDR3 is TGCAGCGTTGAGCTAGCGGGGACGAGCTCCTACGAGCAGTACTTC. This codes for CSVELAGTSSYEQYF.

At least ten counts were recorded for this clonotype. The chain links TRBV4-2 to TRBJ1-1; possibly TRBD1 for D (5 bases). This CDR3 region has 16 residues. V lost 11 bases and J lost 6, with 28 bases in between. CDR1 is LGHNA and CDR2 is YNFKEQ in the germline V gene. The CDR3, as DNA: TGTGCCTCCAAGGGGATGGGGGAGTCCGCGGGTCCTGAAGCTTTCTTT. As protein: CASKGMGESAGPEAFF.

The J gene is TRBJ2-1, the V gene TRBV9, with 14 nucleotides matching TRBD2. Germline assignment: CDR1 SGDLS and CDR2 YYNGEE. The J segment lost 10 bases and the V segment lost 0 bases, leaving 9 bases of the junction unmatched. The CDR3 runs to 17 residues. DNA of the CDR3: TGTGCCAGCAGCGTAGCCCTCGGGACTAGCGGGAGAGGGGAGCAGTTCTTC. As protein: CASSVALGTSGRGEQFF.

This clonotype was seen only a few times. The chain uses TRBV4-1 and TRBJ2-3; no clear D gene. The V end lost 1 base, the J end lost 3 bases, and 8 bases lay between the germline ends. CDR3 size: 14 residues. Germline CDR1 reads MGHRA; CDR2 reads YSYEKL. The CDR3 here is CASSQGLGTDTQYF. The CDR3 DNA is TGCGCCAGCAGCCAAGGGCTAGGGACAGATACGCAGTATTTT.

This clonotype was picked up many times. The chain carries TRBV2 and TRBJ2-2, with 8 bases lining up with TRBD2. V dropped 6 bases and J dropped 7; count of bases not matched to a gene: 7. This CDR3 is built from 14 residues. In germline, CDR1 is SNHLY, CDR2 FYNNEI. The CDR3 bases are TGTGCCAGCAGGGCGGGACTAGACAGCGGGGAGCTGTTTTTT. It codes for CASRAGLDSGELFF.

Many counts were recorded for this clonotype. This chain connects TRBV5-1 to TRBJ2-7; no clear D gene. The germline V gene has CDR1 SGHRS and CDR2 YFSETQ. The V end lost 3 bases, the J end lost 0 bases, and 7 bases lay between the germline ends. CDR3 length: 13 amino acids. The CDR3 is CASSSHDSYEQYF. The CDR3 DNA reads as TGCGCCAGCAGCTCCCATGACTCCTACGAGCAGTACTTC.

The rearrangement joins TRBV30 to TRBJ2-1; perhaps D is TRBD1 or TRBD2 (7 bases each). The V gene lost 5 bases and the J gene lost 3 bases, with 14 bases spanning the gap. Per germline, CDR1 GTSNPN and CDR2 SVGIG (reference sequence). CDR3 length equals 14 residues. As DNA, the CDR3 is TGTGCCTGGTCAGGGGGGGCGTACTACAATGAGCAGTTCTTC. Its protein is CAWSGGAYYNEQFF.

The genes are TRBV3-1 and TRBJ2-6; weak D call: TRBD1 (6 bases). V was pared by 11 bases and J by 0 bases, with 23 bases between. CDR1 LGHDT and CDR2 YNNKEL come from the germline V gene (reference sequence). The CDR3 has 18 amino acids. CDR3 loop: CAFCLLDSDHSGANVLTF. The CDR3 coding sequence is TGTGCCTTCTGTTTACTGGACAGCGATCACTCTGGGGCCAACGTCCTGACTTTC.

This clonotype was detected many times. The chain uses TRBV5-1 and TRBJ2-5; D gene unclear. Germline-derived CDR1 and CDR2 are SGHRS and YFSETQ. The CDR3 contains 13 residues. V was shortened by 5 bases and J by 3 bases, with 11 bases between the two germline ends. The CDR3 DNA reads TGCGCCAGCAGACTCGGCGGAGAAGAGACCCAGTACTTC. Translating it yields CASRLGGEETQYF. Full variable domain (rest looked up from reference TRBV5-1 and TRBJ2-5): KAGVTQTPRYLIKTRGQQVTLSCSPISGHRSVSWYQQTPGQGLQFLFEYFSETQRNKGNFPGRFSGRQFSNSRSEMNVSTLELGDSALYLCASRLGGEETQYFGPGTRLLVL.

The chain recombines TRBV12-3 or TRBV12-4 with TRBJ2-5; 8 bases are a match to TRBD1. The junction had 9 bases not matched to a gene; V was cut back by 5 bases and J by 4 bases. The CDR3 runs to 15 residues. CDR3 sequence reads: CASSQGAGGAETQYF. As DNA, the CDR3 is TGTGCCAGCAGTCAGGGGGCAGGGGGCGCAGAGACCCAGTACTTC.

The CDR3 coding sequence is TGCAGCGTTGAAATGCCGTCTAGCTCCTACGAGCAGTACTTC. Amino acids: CSVEMPSSSYEQYF. The V and J genes are TRBV29-1 and TRBJ2-7, with D uncertain. There are 14 residues in the CDR3. CDR1 and CDR2 from the germline V gene are SQVTM and ANQGSEA. The germline V and J ends were trimmed by 2 bases and 0 bases, with 11 bases remaining between them.

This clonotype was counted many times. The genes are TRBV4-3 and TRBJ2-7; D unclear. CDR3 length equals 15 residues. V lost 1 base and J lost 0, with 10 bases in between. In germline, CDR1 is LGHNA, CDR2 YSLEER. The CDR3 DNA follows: TGCGCCAGCAGCCAAGGCCTAGACAACTCCTACGAGCAGTACTTC. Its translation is CASSQGLDNSYEQYF.

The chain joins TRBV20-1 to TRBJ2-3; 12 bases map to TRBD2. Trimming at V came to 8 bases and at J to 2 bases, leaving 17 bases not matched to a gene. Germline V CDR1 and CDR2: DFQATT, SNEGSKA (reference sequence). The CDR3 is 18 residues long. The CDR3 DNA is TGCAGTCTGACGCGGACTAGCGGGATCGTCATATCCACAGATACGCAGTATTTT. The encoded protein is CSLTRTSGIVISTDTQYF.

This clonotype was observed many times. This CDR3 is CASSLVGGGYTF. The CDR3 DNA follows: TGTGCCAGCAGTTTAGTTGGTGGTGGCTACACCTTC. The rearrangement joins TRBV12-3 or TRBV12-4 to TRBJ1-2; D is undetermined. V lost 1 base and J lost 7, with 7 bases in between. The CDR3 totals 12 residues.

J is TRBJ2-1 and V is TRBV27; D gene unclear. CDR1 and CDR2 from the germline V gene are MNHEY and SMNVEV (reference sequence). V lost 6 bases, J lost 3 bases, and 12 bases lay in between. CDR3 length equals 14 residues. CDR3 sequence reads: CASSRQQDYNEQFF. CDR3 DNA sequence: TGTGCCAGCAGCCGGCAGCAAGACTACAATGAGCAGTTCTTC.

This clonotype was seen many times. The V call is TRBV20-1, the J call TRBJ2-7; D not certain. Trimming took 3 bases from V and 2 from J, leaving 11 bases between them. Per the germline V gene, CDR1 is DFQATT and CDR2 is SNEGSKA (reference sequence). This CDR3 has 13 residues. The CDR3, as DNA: TGCAGTGCTAGCGAGGCTAGGACCTACGAGCAGTACTTC. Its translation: CSASEARTYEQYF.

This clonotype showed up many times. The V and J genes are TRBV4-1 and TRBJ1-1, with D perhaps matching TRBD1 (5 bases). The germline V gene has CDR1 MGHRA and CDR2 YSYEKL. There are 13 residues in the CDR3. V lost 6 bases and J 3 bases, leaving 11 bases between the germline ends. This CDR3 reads CASRGLGDTEAFF. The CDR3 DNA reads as TGCGCCAGCAGGGGGCTCGGGGACACTGAAGCTTTCTTT.

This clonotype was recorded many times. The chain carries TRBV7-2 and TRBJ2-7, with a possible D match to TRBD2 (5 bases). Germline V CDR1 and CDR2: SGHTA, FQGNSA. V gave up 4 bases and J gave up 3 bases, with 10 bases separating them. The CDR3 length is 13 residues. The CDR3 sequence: CASSSTRFYEQYF. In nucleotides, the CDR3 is TGTGCCAGCAGCTCTACTAGATTCTACGAGCAGTACTTC. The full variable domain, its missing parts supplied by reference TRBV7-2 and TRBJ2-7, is GAGVSQSPSNKVTEKGKDVELRCDPISGHTALYWYRQSLGQGLEFLIYFQGNSAPDKSGLPSDRFSAERTGGSVSTLTIQRTQQEDSAVYLCASSSTRFYEQYFGPGTRLTVT.

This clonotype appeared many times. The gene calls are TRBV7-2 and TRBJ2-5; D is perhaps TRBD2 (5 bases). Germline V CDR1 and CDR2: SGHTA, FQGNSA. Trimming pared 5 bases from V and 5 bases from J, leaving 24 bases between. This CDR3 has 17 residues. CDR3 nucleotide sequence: TGTGCCAGCAGCGCCGACCCACGGACTCCCGACGGGGAGACCCAGTACTTC. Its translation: CASSADPRTPDGETQYF.